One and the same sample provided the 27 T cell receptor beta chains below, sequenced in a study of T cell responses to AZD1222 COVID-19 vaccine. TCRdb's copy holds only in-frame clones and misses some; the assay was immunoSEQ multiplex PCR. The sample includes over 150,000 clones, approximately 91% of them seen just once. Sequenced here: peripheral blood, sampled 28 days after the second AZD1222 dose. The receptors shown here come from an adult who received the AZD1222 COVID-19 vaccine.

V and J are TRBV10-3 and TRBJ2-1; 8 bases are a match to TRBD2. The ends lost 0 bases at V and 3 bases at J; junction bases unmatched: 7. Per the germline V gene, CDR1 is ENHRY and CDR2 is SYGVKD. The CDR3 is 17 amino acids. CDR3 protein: CAISESGAGLVYNEQFF. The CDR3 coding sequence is TGTGCCATCAGTGAGTCTGGGGCGGGACTAGTCTACAATGAGCAGTTCTTC.

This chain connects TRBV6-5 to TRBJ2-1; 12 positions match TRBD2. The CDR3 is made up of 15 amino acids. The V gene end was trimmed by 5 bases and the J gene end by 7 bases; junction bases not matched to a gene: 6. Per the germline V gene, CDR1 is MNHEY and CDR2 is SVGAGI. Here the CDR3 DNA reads TGTGCCAGCAGTCAACGACTAGCGGGGGATAATGAGCAGTTCTTC. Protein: CASSQRLAGDNEQFF.

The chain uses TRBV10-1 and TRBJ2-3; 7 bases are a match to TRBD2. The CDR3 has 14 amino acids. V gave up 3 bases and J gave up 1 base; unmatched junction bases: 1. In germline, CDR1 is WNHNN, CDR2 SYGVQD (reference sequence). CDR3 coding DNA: TGCGCCAGCAGTGATCGGGGGGGCACAGATACGCAGTATTTT. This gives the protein CASSDRGGTDTQYF.

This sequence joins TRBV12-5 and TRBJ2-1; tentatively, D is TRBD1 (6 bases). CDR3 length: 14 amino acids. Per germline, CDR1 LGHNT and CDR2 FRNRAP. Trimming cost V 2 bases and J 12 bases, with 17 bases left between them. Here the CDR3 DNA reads TGTGCTAGTGGTTTGTTCACTCAGGGGTCGGGGCAGTTCTTC. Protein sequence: CASGLFTQGSGQFF.

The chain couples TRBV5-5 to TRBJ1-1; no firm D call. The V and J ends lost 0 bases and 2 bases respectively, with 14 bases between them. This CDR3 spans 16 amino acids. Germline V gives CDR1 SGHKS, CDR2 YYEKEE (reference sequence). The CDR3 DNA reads TGTGCCAGCAGCTTGGGTTATTCCGCCCTAAACACTGAAGCTTTCTTT. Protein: CASSLGYSALNTEAFF.

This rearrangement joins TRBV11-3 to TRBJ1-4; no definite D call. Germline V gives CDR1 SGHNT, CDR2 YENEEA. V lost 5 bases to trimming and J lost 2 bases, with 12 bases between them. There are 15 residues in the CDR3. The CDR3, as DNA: TGTGCCAGCAGCCCTGGACGTTCGACTAATGAAAAACTGTTTTTT. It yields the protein CASSPGRSTNEKLFF.

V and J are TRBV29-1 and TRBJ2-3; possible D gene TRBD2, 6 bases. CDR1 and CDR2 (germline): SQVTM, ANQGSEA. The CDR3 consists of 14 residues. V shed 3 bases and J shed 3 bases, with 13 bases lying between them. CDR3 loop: CSVERGLLTDTQYF. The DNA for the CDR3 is TGCAGCGTTGAGAGGGGACTCTTAACAGATACGCAGTATTTT.

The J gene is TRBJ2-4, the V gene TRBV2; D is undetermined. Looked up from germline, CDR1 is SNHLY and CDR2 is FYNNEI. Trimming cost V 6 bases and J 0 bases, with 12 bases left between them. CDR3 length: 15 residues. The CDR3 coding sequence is TGTGCCAGCAGCCAGCTCGGCCTAGCCAAAAACATTCAGTACTTC. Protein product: CASSQLGLAKNIQYF.

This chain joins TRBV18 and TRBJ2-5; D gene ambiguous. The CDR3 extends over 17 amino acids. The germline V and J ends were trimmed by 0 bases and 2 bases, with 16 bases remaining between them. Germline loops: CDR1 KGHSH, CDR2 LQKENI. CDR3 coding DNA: TGTGCCAGCTCACCACCCTTCGTCGCCGACTCGCAAGAGACCCAGTACTTC. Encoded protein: CASSPPFVADSQETQYF.

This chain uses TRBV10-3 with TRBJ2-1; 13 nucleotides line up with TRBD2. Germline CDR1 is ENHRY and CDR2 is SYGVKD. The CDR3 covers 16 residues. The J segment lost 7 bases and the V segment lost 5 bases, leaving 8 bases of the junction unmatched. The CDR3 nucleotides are TGTGCCATCAGTCGAGGGACTAGCGGGAAGGTGAATGAGCAGTTCTTC. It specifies CAISRGTSGKVNEQFF.

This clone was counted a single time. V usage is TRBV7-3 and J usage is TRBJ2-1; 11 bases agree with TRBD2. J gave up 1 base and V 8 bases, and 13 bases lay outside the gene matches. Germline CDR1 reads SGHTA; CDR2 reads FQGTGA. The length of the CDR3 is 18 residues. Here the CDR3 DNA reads TGTGCCAGCGCCAATCTAGCGGGAGGTGTAAAATCCTACAATGAGCAGTTCTTC. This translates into CASANLAGGVKSYNEQFF. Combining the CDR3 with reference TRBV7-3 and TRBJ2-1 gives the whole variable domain GAGVSQTPSNKVTEKGKYVELRCDPISGHTALYWYRQSLGQGPEFLIYFQGTGAADDSGLPNDRFFAVRPEGSVSTLKIQRTERGDSAVYLCASANLAGGVKSYNEQFFGPGTRLTVL.

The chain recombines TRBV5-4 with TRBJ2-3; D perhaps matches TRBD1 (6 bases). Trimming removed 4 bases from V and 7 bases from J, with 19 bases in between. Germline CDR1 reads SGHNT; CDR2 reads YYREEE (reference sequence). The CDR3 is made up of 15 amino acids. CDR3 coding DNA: TGTGCCAGCAGCAGGGTTGGAACAGGGTCGAATACGCAGTATTTT. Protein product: CASSRVGTGSNTQYF.

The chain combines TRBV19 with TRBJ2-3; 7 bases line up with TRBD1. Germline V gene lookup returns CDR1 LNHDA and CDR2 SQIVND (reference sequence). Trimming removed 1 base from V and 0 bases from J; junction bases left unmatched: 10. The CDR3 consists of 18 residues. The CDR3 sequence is CASSIGYRDRQSTDTQYF. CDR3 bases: TGTGCCAGTAGTATAGGGTACAGGGACAGACAGAGCACAGATACGCAGTATTTT.

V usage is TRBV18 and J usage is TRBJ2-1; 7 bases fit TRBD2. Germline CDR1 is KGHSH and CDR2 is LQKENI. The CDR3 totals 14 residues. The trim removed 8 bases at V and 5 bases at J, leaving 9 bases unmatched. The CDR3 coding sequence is TGTGCCAGCGCTCGGACTAGTCCAGACAATGAGCAGTTCTTC. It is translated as CASARTSPDNEQFF. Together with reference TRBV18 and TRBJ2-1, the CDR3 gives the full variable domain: NAGVMQNPRHLVRRRGQEARLRCSPMKGHSHVYWYRQLPEEGLKFMVYLQKENIIDESGMPKERFSAEFPKEGPSILRIQQVVRGDSAAYFCASARTSPDNEQFFGPGTRLTVL.

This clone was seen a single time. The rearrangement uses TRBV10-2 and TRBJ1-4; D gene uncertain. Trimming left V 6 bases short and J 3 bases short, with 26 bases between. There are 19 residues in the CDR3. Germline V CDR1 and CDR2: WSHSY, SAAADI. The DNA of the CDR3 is TGCGCCAGCAGGACACTACTAGCCGCTAGTCATTCAGCTAATGAAAAACTGTTTTTT. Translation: CASRTLLAASHSANEKLFF.

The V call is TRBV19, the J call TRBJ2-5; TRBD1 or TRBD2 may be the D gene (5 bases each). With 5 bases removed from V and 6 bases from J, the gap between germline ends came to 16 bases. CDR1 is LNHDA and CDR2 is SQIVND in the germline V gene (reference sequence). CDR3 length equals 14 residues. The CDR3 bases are TGTGCCAGTAGTTCCGCCGGGACCTCGAAGACCCAGTACTTC. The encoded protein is CASSSAGTSKTQYF.

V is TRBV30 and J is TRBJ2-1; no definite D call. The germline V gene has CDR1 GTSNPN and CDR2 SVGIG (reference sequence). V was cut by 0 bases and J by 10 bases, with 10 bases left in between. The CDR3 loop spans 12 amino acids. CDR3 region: CAWSVSTREQFF. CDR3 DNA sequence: TGTGCCTGGAGTGTTTCGACCCGAGAGCAGTTCTTC.

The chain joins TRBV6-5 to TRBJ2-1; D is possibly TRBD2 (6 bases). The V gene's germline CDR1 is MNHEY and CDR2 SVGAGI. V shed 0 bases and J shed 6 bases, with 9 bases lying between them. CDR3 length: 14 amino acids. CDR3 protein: CASSYSSGGNEQFF. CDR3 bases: TGTGCCAGCAGTTACTCGTCCGGGGGCAATGAGCAGTTCTTC.

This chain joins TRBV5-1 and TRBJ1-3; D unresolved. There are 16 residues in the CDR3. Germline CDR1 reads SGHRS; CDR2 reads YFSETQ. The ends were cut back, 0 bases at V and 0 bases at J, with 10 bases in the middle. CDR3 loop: CASSLDTPSSGNTIYF. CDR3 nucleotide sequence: TGCGCCAGCAGCTTGGATACTCCCTCCTCTGGAAACACCATATATTTT.

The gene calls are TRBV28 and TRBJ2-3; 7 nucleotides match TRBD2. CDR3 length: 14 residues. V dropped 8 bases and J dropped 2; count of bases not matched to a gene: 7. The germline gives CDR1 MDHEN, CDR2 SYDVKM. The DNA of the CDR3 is TGTGCCAGCGAATGGGGAGGGGTCACAGATACGCAGTATTTT. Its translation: CASEWGGVTDTQYF.

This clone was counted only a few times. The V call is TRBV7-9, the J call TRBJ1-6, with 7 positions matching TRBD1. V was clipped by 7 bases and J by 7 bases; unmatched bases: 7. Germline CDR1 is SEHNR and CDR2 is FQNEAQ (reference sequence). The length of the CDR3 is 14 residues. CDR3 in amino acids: CASNKQGKNSPLHF. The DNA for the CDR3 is TGTGCCAGCAACAAACAGGGGAAGAATTCACCCCTCCACTTT.

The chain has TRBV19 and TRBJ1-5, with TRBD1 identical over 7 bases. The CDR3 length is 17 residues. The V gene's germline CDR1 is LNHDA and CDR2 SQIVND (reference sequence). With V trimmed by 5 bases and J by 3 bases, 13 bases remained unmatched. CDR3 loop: CASSSLRGQVNNQPQHF. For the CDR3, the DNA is TGTGCCAGTAGTTCTCTGCGCGGACAGGTGAACAATCAGCCCCAGCATTTT.

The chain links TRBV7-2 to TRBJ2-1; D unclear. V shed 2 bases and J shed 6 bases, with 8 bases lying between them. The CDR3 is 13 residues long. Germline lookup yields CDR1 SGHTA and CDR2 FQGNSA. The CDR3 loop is CASSLIEFNEQFF. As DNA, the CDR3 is TGTGCCAGCAGCTTAATCGAGTTCAATGAGCAGTTCTTC. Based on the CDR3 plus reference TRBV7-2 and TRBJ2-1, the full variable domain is GAGVSQSPSNKVTEKGKDVELRCDPISGHTALYWYRQSLGQGLEFLIYFQGNSAPDKSGLPSDRFSAERTGGSVSTLTIQRTQQEDSAVYLCASSLIEFNEQFFGPGTRLTVL.

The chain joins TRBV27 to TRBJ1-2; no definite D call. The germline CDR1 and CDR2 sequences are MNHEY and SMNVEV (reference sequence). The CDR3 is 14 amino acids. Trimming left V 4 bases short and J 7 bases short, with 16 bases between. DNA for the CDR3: TGTGCCAGCAGTTCATTCAGGACTGGGCGTGGCTACACCTTC. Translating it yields CASSSFRTGRGYTF.

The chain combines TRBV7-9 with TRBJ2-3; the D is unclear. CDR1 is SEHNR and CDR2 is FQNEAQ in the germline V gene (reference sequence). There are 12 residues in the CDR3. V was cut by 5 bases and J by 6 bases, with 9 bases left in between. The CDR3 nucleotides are TGTGCCAGCAGCCCAAATGTGGATACGCAGTATTTT. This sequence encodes CASSPNVDTQYF.

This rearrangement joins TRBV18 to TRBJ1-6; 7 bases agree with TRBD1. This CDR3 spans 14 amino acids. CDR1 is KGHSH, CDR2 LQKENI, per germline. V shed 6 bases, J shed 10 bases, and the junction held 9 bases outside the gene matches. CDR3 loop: CASSSADRASPLHF. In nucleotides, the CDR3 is TGTGCCAGCTCCTCAGCCGACAGGGCATCACCCCTCCACTTT.

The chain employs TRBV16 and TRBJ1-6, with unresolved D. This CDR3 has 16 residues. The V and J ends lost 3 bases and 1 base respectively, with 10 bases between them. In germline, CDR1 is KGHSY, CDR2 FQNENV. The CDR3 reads CASSQSPRSYNSPLHF. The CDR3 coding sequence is TGTGCCAGCAGCCAGTCCCCGCGGTCCTATAATTCACCCCTCCACTTT.